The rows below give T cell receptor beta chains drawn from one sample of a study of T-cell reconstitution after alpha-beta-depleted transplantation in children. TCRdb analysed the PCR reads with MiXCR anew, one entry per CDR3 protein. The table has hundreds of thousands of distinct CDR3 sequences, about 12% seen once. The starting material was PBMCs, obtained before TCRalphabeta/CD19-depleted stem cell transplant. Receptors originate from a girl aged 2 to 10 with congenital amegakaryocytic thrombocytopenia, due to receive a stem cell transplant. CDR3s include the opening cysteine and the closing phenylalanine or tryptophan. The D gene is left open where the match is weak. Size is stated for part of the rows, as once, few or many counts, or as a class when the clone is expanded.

CDR3aa: CASSLASGTDIYGYTF
CDR3nt: TGTGCCAGCAGCTTAGCCTCCGGGACCGATATTTATGGCTACACCTTC
d_gene: NA
v_gene: TRBV7-9
abundance: many
j_gene: TRBJ1-2

CDR3aa: CASSARESGIRYEQYF
CDR3nt: TGTGCCAGCAGCGCGAGAGAAAGCGGGATCCGGTACGAGCAGTACTTC
d_gene: TRBD2
v_gene: TRBV7-3
abundance: few
j_gene: TRBJ2-7

CDR3aa: CSAGGLAETSTDTQYF
CDR3nt: TGCAGTGCGGGGGGACTAGCGGAGACTAGCACAGATACGCAGTATTTT
d_gene: TRBD2
v_gene: TRBV20-1
abundance: few
j_gene: TRBJ2-3

CDR3aa: CASRFRDWRRNTEAFF
CDR3nt: TGTGCCAGCAGGTTTAGAGACTGGCGAAGGAACACTGAAGCTTTCTTT
d_gene: NA
v_gene: TRBV12-3/TRBV12-4
abundance: NA
j_gene: TRBJ1-1

CDR3aa: CASSQPRGVPVYNEQFF
CDR3nt: TGTGCCAGCAGCCAACCTCGGGGAGTGCCCGTCTACAATGAGCAGTTCTTC
d_gene: NA
v_gene: TRBV3-1
abundance: NA
j_gene: TRBJ2-1

CDR3aa: CASSLPSGRAPDTQYF
CDR3nt: TGTGCCAGCAGCCTCCCGAGCGGGAGGGCTCCAGATACGCAGTATTTT
d_gene: TRBD2
v_gene: TRBV6-1
abundance: NA
j_gene: TRBJ2-3

CDR3aa: CASSWLQGPFTDTQYF
CDR3nt: TGCGCCAGCAGCTGGTTGCAGGGGCCCTTCACAGATACGCAGTATTTT
d_gene: NA
v_gene: TRBV5-1
abundance: few
j_gene: TRBJ2-3

CDR3aa: CASSLRARTSGNDEQFF
CDR3nt: TGCGCCAGCAGCTTGAGGGCGCGGACTAGCGGGAACGATGAGCAGTTCTTC
d_gene: TRBD2
v_gene: TRBV5-1
abundance: NA
j_gene: TRBJ2-1

CDR3aa: CASSLALAGGHNEQFF
CDR3nt: TGCGCCAGCAGCTTGGCCCTTGCGGGAGGTCACAATGAGCAGTTCTTC
d_gene: TRBD2
v_gene: TRBV5-1
abundance: many
j_gene: TRBJ2-1

CDR3aa: CASSFSSGGYNEQFF
CDR3nt: TGTGCCAGCAGCTTCTCCAGCGGAGGCTACAATGAGCAGTTCTTC
d_gene: NA
v_gene: TRBV7-2
abundance: NA
j_gene: TRBJ2-1

CDR3aa: CAISDTGTSVDEQFF
CDR3nt: TGTGCCATCAGTGACACCGGGACTAGCGTCGATGAGCAGTTCTTC
d_gene: TRBD2
v_gene: TRBV10-3
abundance: many
j_gene: TRBJ2-1

CDR3aa: CASRPSTSFTEAFF
CDR3nt: TGCGCCAGCCGTCCCAGCACCTCATTCACTGAAGCTTTCTTT
d_gene: NA
v_gene: TRBV5-1
abundance: many
j_gene: TRBJ1-1

CDR3aa: CASTSLKHTQYF
CDR3nt: TGTGCCAGCACCTCTTTAAAACATACGCAGTATTTT
d_gene: NA
v_gene: TRBV28
abundance: many
j_gene: TRBJ2-3

CDR3aa: CASAEGRQETQYF
CDR3nt: TGTGCCAGTGCAGAGGGCAGGCAAGAGACCCAGTACTTC
d_gene: NA
v_gene: TRBV6-6
abundance: many
j_gene: TRBJ2-5

CDR3aa: CASSKGLAATDTQYF
CDR3nt: TGTGCCAGCAGCAAGGGACTAGCGGCCACAGATACGCAGTATTTT
d_gene: TRBD2
v_gene: TRBV7-3
abundance: NA
j_gene: TRBJ2-3

CDR3aa: CASSSQTGAQETQYF
CDR3nt: TGTGCCAGCAGTTCCCAGACAGGGGCCCAAGAGACCCAGTACTTC
d_gene: TRBD1
v_gene: TRBV28
abundance: NA
j_gene: TRBJ2-5

CDR3aa: CSAVGGNTGELFF
CDR3nt: TGCAGTGCGGTGGGGGGGAACACCGGGGAGCTGTTTTTT
d_gene: NA
v_gene: TRBV20-1
abundance: NA
j_gene: TRBJ2-2

CDR3aa: CASSYSWELGTDTQYF
CDR3nt: TGTGCCAGCAGTTACTCTTGGGAGTTGGGCACAGATACGCAGTATTTT
d_gene: NA
v_gene: TRBV6-5
abundance: NA
j_gene: TRBJ2-3

CDR3aa: CASSSPWGGTTRGGGNEQFF
CDR3nt: TGTGCCAGCAGTTCCCCTTGGGGCGGGACTACCAGGGGTGGTGGCAATGAGCAGTTCTTC
d_gene: NA
v_gene: TRBV28
abundance: many
j_gene: TRBJ2-1

CDR3aa: CASRIDTSGRVYF
CDR3nt: TGTGCCAGCAGGATCGATACTAGCGGGAGGGTGTACTTC
d_gene: TRBD2
v_gene: TRBV6-6
abundance: NA
j_gene: TRBJ2-7

CDR3aa: CASSGNPSGEQYF
CDR3nt: TGCGCCAGCAGCGGGAATCCTTCGGGCGAGCAGTACTTC
d_gene: NA
v_gene: TRBV5-1
abundance: many
j_gene: TRBJ2-7

CDR3aa: CASRPRGTETYNEQFF
CDR3nt: TGTGCCAGCCGCCCGCGAGGGACAGAGACCTACAATGAGCAGTTCTTC
d_gene: TRBD1
v_gene: TRBV5-5
abundance: NA
j_gene: TRBJ2-1

CDR3aa: CASSYSGGRTQYF
CDR3nt: TGTGCCAGCAGTTACTCAGGGGGACGGACGCAGTATTTT
d_gene: NA
v_gene: TRBV6-5
abundance: many
j_gene: TRBJ2-3

CDR3aa: CASSLDAGGPVVEQFF
CDR3nt: TGCGCCAGCAGCTTGGACGCGGGAGGGCCGGTAGTTGAGCAGTTCTTC
d_gene: TRBD2
v_gene: TRBV5-1
abundance: NA
j_gene: TRBJ2-1